This T cell receptor beta chain was captured in a study of early T cells in non-severe SARS-CoV-2 infection. Whole-study context: Bulk RNA taken from unsorted whole blood was sequenced, leaving chains unpaired. The study, taken as a whole, reports: Missing private and CD4 specificities, VDJdb matching favored anti-spike CD8 responses.

The CDR3 extends over 16 amino acids. Individually, cDNA molecules had unique molecular identifiers attached to them. TCRdb processed the 5' RACE reads anew with MiXCR; each CDR3 protein has one entry. The table includes tens of thousands of distinct CDR3 sequences, under 15% detected once. This clonotype was observed a handful of times. Its antigen is as yet unknown. The chain is built from TRBV21-1 and TRBJ1-1; TRBD1 is taken as the D call from the table, unchecked against the DNA. TRBV21-1 is listed as a pseudogene. This sequence originates from an adult who was a healthcare worker with PCR-confirmed SARS-CoV-2 infection or an uninfected control (not recorded which). The specimen was whole blood. In nucleotides, the CDR3 is TGTGCCAGCAGCAAACCCTTTGGGCCAGGGGACACGGAAGCTTTCTTT. Translation: CASSKPFGPGDTEAFF.